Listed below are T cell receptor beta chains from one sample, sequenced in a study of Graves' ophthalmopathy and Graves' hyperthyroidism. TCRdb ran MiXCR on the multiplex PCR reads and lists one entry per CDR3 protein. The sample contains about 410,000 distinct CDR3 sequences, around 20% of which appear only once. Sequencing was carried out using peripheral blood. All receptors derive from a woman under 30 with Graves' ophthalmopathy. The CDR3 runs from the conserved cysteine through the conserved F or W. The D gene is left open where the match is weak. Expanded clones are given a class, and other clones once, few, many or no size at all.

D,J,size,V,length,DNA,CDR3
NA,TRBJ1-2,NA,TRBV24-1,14,TGTGCCACCAGTGCCAGCCGCTGGGCCGGAAGCTACACCTTC,CATSASRWAGSYTF
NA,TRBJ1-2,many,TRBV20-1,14,TGCAGTGCTAGAGAGGAGGAGGGTAACTATGGCTACACCTTC,CSAREEEGNYGYTF
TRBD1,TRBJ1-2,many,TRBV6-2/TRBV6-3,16,TGTGCCAGCAGACACGGACAGGTAGATTCTAACTATGGCTACACCTTC,CASRHGQVDSNYGYTF
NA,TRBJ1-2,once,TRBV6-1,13,TGTGCCAGCAGGCTGAGAGGGTACGATGGCTACACCTTC,CASRLRGYDGYTF
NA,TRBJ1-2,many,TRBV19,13,TGTGCCAGTAGTATTTTTGACAGAAATGGCTACACCTTC,CASSIFDRNGYTF
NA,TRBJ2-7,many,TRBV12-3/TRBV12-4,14,TGTGCCAGCAGTTTGTCGGACTTGGGGTACGAGCAGTACTTC,CASSLSDLGYEQYF
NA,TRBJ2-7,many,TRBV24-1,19,TGTGCCACCAGTGATTCCCGATCCTCTTCGACAGGATACTCCTACGAGCAGTACTTC,CATSDSRSSSTGYSYEQYF
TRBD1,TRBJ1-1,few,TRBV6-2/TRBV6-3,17,TGTGCCAGCAGTCAAAGTTTCGGACAGGCGCGAAACACTGAAGCTTTCTTT,CASSQSFGQARNTEAFF
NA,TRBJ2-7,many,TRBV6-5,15,TGTGCCAGCAGTTACTCAGACCTAAAGTCCTACGAGCAGTACTTC,CASSYSDLKSYEQYF
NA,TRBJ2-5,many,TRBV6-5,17,TGTGCCAGCAGTAACCGAAGGCCTCGGTGGGGCGGGGAGACCCAGTACTTC,CASSNRRPRWGGETQYF
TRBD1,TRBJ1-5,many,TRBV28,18,TGTGCCAGCACCCTAAGGGGCAGGGGGCGAGCTAGCAATCAGCCCCAGCATTTT,CASTLRGRGRASNQPQHF
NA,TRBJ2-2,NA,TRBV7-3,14,TGTGCCAGCAGCCCCCACCGAAACACCGGGGAGCTGTTTTTT,CASSPHRNTGELFF
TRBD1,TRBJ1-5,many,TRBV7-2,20,TGTGCCAGCAGCTTATTTTTCCCGGGACAGCGTAGTTATAGCAATCAGCCCCAGCATTTT,CASSLFFPGQRSYSNQPQHF
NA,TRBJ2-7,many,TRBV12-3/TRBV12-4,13,TGTGCCAGCAGTTCCATTGGGAGACTCGAGCAGTACTTC,CASSSIGRLEQYF
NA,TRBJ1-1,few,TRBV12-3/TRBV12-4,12,TGTGCCAGCAGTTTAGCGGGGGCTGAAGCTTTCTTT,CASSLAGAEAFF
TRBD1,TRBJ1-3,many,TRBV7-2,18,TGTGCCAGCAGCTTAGCGCTGGGACAGGCCCACTCTGGAAACACCATATATTTT,CASSLALGQAHSGNTIYF
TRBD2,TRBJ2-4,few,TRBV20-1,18,TGCAGTGCTAGAGTGTTTGGGACTAGCGGTTTAGCCAAAAACATTCAGTACTTC,CSARVFGTSGLAKNIQYF
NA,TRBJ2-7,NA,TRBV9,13,TGTGCCAGCAGCGTAGTTCAAGGGGAACAGCAGTACTTC,CASSVVQGEQQYF
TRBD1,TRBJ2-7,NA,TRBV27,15,TGTGCCAGCAGACCAGGGGACAGGGGCCTCTACGAGCAGTACTTC,CASRPGDRGLYEQYF
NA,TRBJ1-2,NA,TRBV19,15,TGTGCCAGTAGTCCCCAGACCTTGCCTTTCTATGGCTACACCTTC,CASSPQTLPFYGYTF
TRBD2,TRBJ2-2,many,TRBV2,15,TGTGCCAGCAGTGACGCTAGCGGGAGCACCGGGGAGCTGTTTTTT,CASSDASGSTGELFF
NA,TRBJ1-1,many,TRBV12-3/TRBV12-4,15,TGTGCCAGCAGTTTCTCACAGGGTATGAACACTGAAGCTTTCTTT,CASSFSQGMNTEAFF
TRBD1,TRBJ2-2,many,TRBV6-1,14,TGTGCCAGCAAGTGGACAGGGATCTCGGGGGAGCTGTTTTTT,CASKWTGISGELFF
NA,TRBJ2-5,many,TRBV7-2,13,TGTGCCAGCAGCTTAGGGAGGTGGGAGACCCAGTACTTC,CASSLGRWETQYF
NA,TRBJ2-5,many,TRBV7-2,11,TGTGCCAGCAGCACCCAGGGTCCTCAGTACTTC,CASSTQGPQYF
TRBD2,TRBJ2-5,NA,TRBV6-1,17,TGTGCCAGCAAAACCCTCGGGGGACTAGCGACCCAAGAGACCCAGTACTTC,CASKTLGGLATQETQYF
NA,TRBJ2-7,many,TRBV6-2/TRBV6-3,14,TGTGCCAGCAGTTACCCGGGTCCTTTCCAGGAGCAGTACTTC,CASSYPGPFQEQYF
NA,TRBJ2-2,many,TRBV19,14,TGTGCCAGTCCCCCGACTAGAACGACCGGGGAGCTGTTTTTT,CASPPTRTTGELFF
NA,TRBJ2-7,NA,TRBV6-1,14,TGTGCCAGCAGCCTCCGGGCCCAGGCCTACGAGCAGTACTTC,CASSLRAQAYEQYF
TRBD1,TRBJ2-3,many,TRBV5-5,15,TGTGCCAGCAGCTTGGAACAGGGGGGCACAGATACGCAGTATTTT,CASSLEQGGTDTQYF
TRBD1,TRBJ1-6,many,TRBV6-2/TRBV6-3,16,TGTGCCAGCAGTTACTCTCCTGACAGGGGAGATTCACCCCTCCACTTT,CASSYSPDRGDSPLHF
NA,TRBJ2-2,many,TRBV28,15,TGTGCCAGCAGCCCTGGGACACCTACCCTTGGGGAGCTGTTTTTT,CASSPGTPTLGELFF
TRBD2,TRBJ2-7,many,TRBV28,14,TGTGCCAGCATCCTCGGGAGGGGCACCCTAAGGCAGTACTTC,CASILGRGTLRQYF
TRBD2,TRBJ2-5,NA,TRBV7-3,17,TGTGCCAGCAGCCAAGGACTAGCGGGGACGTTCCAAGAGTCCCAGTACTTC,CASSQGLAGTFQESQYF
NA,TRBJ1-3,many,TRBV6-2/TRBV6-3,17,TGTGCCAGCAGTTACCGACCGGACGGAATCTCTGGAAACACCATATATTTT,CASSYRPDGISGNTIYF
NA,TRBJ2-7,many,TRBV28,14,TGTGCCAGCAGTCGATCAGGATTCTCCTACGAGCAGTACTTC,CASSRSGFSYEQYF
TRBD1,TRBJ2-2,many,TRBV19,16,TGTGCCAGGGAAGAAAATGGGACAGCCTTCACCGGGGAGCTGTTTTTT,CAREENGTAFTGELFF
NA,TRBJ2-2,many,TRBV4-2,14,TGTGCCAGCAATTTCAACCTCAACACCGGGGAGCTGTTTTTT,CASNFNLNTGELFF
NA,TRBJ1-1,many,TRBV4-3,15,TGCGCCAGCAGCCAAGGGGCAGGGCCGGACACTGAAGCTTTCTTT,CASSQGAGPDTEAFF
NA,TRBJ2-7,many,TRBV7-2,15,TGTGCCAGCAGCCTTTCAGGGCCGGCCTCCTACGAGCAGTACTTC,CASSLSGPASYEQYF
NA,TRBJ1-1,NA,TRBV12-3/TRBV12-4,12,TGTGCCAGCAGGTGGGGCCCCACTGAAGCTTTCTTT,CASRWGPTEAFF
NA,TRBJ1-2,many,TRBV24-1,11,TGTGCCACCAGTGACTCCGATGGCTACACCTTC,CATSDSDGYTF